This T cell receptor beta chain was found in a study of T cell clones after liver transplantation. Across the whole study: Post-transplant blood was tracked for graft-donor-reactive T cell clones identified in a pre-transplant mixed lymphocyte reaction. Without induction therapy, subjects received standard immunosuppression until 12-24 months post-transplant.

The repertoire was sequenced with immunoSEQ multiplex PCR; TCRdb's copy has only in-frame clones and lacks some. This table holds approximately 100,000 clones, around 84% found once. Germline V gene sequence: CDR1 SGHAT, CDR2 FQNNGV. CDR3 size: 13 residues. V was clipped by 0 bases and J by 7 bases; unmatched bases: 2. Study results and limitations: A larger donor-reactive than third-party decline suggested partial antigen-specific deletion. Rather than being deleted, graft donor-reactive T cells may have moved into the graft.

Comment on this clone: Its specificity is not known.

The source material was CD4+ T cells from blood, sampled approximately 50 months after liver transplant. The sequence was obtained from a human patient who received a liver transplant. Part of the T cell pool may stem from the graft donor. J is TRBJ1-1 and V is TRBV11-2; 7 bases line up with TRBD1. CDR3 amino acids: CASSLDRGVEAFF. In nucleotides, the CDR3 is TGTGCCAGCAGCTTAGACAGGGGGGTTGAAGCTTTCTTT.